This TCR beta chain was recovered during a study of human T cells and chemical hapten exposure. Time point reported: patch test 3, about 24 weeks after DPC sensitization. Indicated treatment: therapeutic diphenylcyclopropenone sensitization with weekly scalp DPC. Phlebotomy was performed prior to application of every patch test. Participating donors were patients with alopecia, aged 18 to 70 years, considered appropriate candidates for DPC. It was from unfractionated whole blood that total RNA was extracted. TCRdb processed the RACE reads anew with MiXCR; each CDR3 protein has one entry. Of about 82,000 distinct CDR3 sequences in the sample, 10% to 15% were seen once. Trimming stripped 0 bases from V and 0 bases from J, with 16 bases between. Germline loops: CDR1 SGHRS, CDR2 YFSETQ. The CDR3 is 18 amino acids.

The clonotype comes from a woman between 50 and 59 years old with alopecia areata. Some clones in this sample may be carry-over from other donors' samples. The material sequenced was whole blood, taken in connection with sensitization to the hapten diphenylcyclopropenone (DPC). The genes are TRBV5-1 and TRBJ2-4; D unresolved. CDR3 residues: CASSLGLLVEVAKNIQYF. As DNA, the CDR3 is TGCGCCAGCAGCTTGGGGCTTCTTGTAGAGGTAGCCAAAAACATTCAGTACTTC.